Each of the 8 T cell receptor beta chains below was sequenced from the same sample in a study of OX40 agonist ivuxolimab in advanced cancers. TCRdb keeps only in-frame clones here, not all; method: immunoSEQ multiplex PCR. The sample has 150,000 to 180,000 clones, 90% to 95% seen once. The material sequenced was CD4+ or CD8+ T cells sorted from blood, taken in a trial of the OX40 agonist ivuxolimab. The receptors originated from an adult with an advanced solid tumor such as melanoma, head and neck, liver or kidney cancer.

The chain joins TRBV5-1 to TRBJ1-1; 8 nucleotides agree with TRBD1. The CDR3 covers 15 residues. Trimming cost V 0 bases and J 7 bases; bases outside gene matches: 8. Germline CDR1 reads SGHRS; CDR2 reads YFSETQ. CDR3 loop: CASSLDFRGPGEAFF. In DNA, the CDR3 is TGCGCCAGCAGCTTGGATTTCAGGGGGCCCGGTGAAGCTTTCTTT. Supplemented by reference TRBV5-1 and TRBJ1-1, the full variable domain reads KAGVTQTPRYLIKTRGQQVTLSCSPISGHRSVSWYQQTPGQGLQFLFEYFSETQRNKGNFPGRFSGRQFSNSRSEMNVSTLELGDSALYLCASSLDFRGPGEAFFGQGTRLTVV.

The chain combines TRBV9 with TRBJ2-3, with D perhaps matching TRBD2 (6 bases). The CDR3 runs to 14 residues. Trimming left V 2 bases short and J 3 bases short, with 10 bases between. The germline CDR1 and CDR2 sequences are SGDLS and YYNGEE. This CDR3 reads CASSVTSRTDTQYF. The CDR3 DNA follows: TGTGCCAGCAGCGTTACTAGCAGAACAGATACGCAGTATTTT.

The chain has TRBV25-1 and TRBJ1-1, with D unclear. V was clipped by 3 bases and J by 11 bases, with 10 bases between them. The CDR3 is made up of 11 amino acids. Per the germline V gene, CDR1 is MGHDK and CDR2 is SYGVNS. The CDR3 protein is CASSDLKGAFF. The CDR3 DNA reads TGTGCCAGCAGTGACCTGAAAGGGGCTTTCTTT.

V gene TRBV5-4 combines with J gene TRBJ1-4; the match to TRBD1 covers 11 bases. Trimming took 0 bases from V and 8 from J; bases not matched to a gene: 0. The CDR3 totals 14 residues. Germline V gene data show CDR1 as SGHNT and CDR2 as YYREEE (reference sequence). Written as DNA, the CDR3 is TGTGCCAGCAGCTTGGGGGACAGGGGGGAAAAACTGTTTTTT. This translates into CASSLGDRGEKLFF.

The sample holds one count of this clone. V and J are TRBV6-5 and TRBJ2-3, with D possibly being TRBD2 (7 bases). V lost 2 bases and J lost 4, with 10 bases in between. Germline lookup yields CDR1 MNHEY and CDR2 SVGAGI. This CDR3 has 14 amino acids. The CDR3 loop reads CASSYREGADTQYF. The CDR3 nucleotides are TGTGCCAGCAGTTACAGGGAGGGGGCAGATACGCAGTATTTT.

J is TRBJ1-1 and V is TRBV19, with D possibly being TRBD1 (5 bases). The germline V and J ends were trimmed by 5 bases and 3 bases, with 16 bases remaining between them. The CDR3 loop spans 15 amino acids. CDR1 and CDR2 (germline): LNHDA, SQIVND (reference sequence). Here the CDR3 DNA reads TGTGCCAGTAGTGATTGGGACGCCCGGGACACTGAAGCTTTCTTT. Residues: CASSDWDARDTEAFF. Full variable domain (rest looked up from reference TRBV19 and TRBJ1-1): DGGITQSPKYLFRKEGQNVTLSCEQNLNHDAMYWYRQDPGQGLRLIYYSQIVNDFQKGDIAEGYSVSREKKESFPLTVTSAQKNPTAFYLCASSDWDARDTEAFFGQGTRLTVV.

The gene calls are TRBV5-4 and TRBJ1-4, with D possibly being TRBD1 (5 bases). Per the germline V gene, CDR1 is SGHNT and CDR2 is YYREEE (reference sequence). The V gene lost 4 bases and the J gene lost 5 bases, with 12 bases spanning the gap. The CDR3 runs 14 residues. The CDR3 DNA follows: TGTGCCAGCAGCGCAGACAGATGGAATGAAAAACTGTTTTTT. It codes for CASSADRWNEKLFF.

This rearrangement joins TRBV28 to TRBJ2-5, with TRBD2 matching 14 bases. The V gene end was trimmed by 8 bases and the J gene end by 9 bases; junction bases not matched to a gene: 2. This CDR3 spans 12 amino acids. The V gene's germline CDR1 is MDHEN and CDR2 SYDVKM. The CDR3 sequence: CASGTSGRAQYF. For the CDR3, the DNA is TGTGCCAGCGGGACTAGCGGGAGAGCCCAGTACTTC.